One sample yielded the 32 T cell receptor beta chains listed below, sequenced in a study of cytomegalovirus exposure and HLA in healthy donors. The primer mix had 60 Vbeta and 13 Jbeta primers. Clones were read by immunoSEQ multiplex PCR, and TCRdb kept only the in-frame ones, dropping some. The profile shows approximately 150,000 clones, around a tenth of them singletons. Sequencing was performed on PBMCs. Source of these receptors: a male donor in good health and CMV-seronegative.

This chain's CDR3 is CASSLGGERQDTQYF. CDR3 coding DNA: TGCGCCAGCAGCTTGGGGGGGGAACGTCAGGATACGCAGTATTTT. The chain uses TRBV5-1 and TRBJ2-3, with a weak D call TRBD2 (6 bases). The CDR3 totals 15 residues. CDR1 is SGHRS, CDR2 YFSETQ, per germline. Trimming shortened V by 0 bases and J by 6 bases, and 14 bases separated the two germline ends.

CDR3 in amino acids: CASSSTGTGPYGYTF. CDR3 bases: TGTGCCAGCAGCTCGACCGGGACAGGGCCATATGGCTACACCTTC. This chain connects TRBV7-6 to TRBJ1-2; 9 bases are a match to TRBD1. There are 15 residues in the CDR3. In germline, CDR1 is SGHVS, CDR2 FNYEAQ. Unmatched junction bases numbered 8, after V lost 4 bases and J lost 5 bases.

V is TRBV11-2 and J is TRBJ2-3; no clear D gene. CDR3 length equals 12 residues. The V gene's germline CDR1 is SGHAT and CDR2 FQNNGV. The V and J ends lost 4 bases and 9 bases respectively, with 11 bases between them. CDR3 nucleotides: TGTGCCAGCAGCTCCCGCCCCGGGACGCAGTATTTT. It codes for CASSSRPGTQYF.

The V call is TRBV29-1, the J call TRBJ2-6; 7 bases fit TRBD1. Trimming removed 7 bases from V and 1 base from J; junction bases left unmatched: 7. Germline CDR1 reads SQVTM; CDR2 reads ANQGSEA. The CDR3 is 15 residues long. The CDR3 region is CSADRVESGANVLTF. CDR3 in DNA: TGCAGCGCTGACAGGGTTGAGTCTGGGGCCAACGTCCTGACTTTC.

This chain connects TRBV15 to TRBJ1-2, with TRBD1 as a possible D gene (6 bases). The CDR3 extends over 14 amino acids. Trimming cost V 0 bases and J 8 bases, with 13 bases left between them. Germline loops: CDR1 LNHNV, CDR2 YYDKDF (reference sequence). The CDR3 DNA follows: TGTGCCACCAGCAGAGAGGGGACACCGCTAGGCTACACCTTC. This sequence encodes CATSREGTPLGYTF.

This clone turned up a few times. The chain carries TRBV4-1 and TRBJ2-7, with 8 bases lining up with TRBD1. The CDR3 contains 16 residues. Germline loops: CDR1 MGHRA, CDR2 YSYEKL. Trimming took 2 bases from V and 6 from J; bases not matched to a gene: 12. The CDR3 bases are TGCGCCAGCAGCCAAAGACAGGGGCTGGTGGAATCCGAGCAGTACTTC. It yields the protein CASSQRQGLVESEQYF.

The table lists this clone with a few counts. The chain recombines TRBV5-4 with TRBJ2-5; D unresolved. Trimming left V 0 bases short and J 1 base short, with 4 bases between. The CDR3 length is 13 residues. CDR1 SGHNT and CDR2 YYREEE come from the germline V gene (reference sequence). CDR3 sequence (DNA): TGTGCCAGCAGCTTGGTGGCCCAAGAGACCCAGTACTTC. This sequence encodes CASSLVAQETQYF.

This clone has more than one count but fewer than ten. The chain carries TRBV28 and TRBJ2-7; 11 bases fit TRBD2. This CDR3 comprises 14 residues. V lost 5 bases to trimming and J lost 2 bases; unmatched junction nucleotides: 2. Germline V gene lookup returns CDR1 MDHEN and CDR2 SYDVKM. CDR3 region: CASSVLAGAYEQYF. The CDR3 DNA is TGTGCCAGCAGTGTACTAGCGGGAGCCTACGAGCAGTACTTC.

The V gene is TRBV11-2, the J gene TRBJ2-7; 8 nucleotides match TRBD2. CDR1 SGHAT and CDR2 FQNNGV come from the germline V gene. After removal of 4 bases from V and 3 bases from J, the junction contained 8 bases not matched to a gene. The CDR3 is 15 residues long. The CDR3 region has the DNA TGTGCCAGCAGCTGGGCCCGCGCGGGAGGCTACGAGCAGTACTTC. It translates to CASSWARAGGYEQYF. The full variable domain, with the rest looked up from reference TRBV11-2 and TRBJ2-7, is EAGVAQSPRYKIIEKRQSVAFWCNPISGHATLYWYQQILGQGPKLLIQFQNNGVVDDSQLPKDRFSAERLKGVDSTLKIQPAKLEDSAVYLCASSWARAGGYEQYFGPGTRLTVT.

A few counts support this clone. The chain has TRBV10-3 and TRBJ1-1, with 9 bases identical to TRBD1. Per the germline V gene, CDR1 is ENHRY and CDR2 is SYGVKD. V gave up 2 bases and J gave up 3 bases; unmatched junction bases: 7. This CDR3 comprises 16 residues. The CDR3 bases are TGTGCCATCAGTGAGAGGCCCCGGGACAGGGACACTGAAGCTTTCTTT. As protein: CAISERPRDRDTEAFF.

CDR3 sequence: CASFGWGVGANVLTF. In nucleotides, the CDR3 is TGTGCCAGCTTCGGATGGGGGGTGGGGGCCAACGTCCTGACTTTC. The chain links TRBV6-1 to TRBJ2-6, with D possibly TRBD2 on 6 matching bases. The germline gives CDR1 MNHNS, CDR2 SASEGT. The CDR3 totals 15 residues. V shed 8 bases and J shed 4 bases, with 15 bases lying between them.

The chain uses TRBV28 and TRBJ1-1; 7 nucleotides line up with TRBD1. Germline-derived CDR1 and CDR2 are MDHEN and SYDVKM. CDR3 size: 14 residues. Unmatched junction bases numbered 8, after V lost 5 bases and J lost 5 bases. DNA of the CDR3: TGTGCCAGCAGTCCACTCCGGGACAGTACTGAAGCTTTCTTT. It is translated as CASSPLRDSTEAFF.

The chain links TRBV28 to TRBJ1-2, with unresolved D. Trimming pared 8 bases from V and 2 bases from J, leaving 18 bases between. This CDR3 has 15 amino acids. Germline loops: CDR1 MDHEN, CDR2 SYDVKM. The CDR3 DNA sequence: TGTGCCAGCTCCTCAGCGTTCGAGGAGAACTATGGCTACACCTTC. Protein sequence: CASSSAFEENYGYTF.

The chain joins TRBV7-2 to TRBJ1-6; 10 nucleotides align to TRBD1. V was clipped by 3 bases and J by 7 bases; unmatched bases: 9. This CDR3 spans 17 amino acids. Germline V CDR1 and CDR2: SGHTA, FQGNSA. The CDR3, as DNA: TGTGCCAGCAGCTTCCGGGACAGGGGATACTCAAATTCACCCCTCCACTTT. Its protein is CASSFRDRGYSNSPLHF.

V and J are TRBV11-3 and TRBJ1-1; 9 nucleotides align to TRBD1. Germline assignment: CDR1 SGHNT and CDR2 YENEEA. The CDR3 is 13 amino acids. With 4 bases clipped from V and 9 bases from J, the junction kept 6 bases outside the gene matches. The CDR3 loop reads CASSSRTGAQAFF. CDR3 coding DNA: TGTGCCAGCAGCTCCAGGACAGGGGCTCAAGCTTTCTTT. Combining the CDR3 with reference TRBV11-3 and TRBJ1-1 gives the whole variable domain EAGVVQSPRYKIIEKKQPVAFWCNPISGHNTLYWYLQNLGQGPELLIRYENEEAVDDSQLPKDRFSAERLKGVDSTLKIQPAELGDSAVYLCASSSRTGAQAFFGQGTRLTVV.

V usage is TRBV19 and J usage is TRBJ1-2; 8 bases match TRBD1. This CDR3 comprises 14 residues. The germline V gene encodes CDR1 LNHDA and CDR2 SQIVND (reference sequence). J gave up 1 base and V 6 bases, and 4 bases lay outside the gene matches. The CDR3 reads CASRTGANNYGYTF. In DNA, the CDR3 is TGTGCCAGTAGGACAGGGGCTAATAACTATGGCTACACCTTC.

This chain connects TRBV19 to TRBJ2-1, with D tentatively TRBD1 (6 bases). Germline assignment: CDR1 LNHDA and CDR2 SQIVND (reference sequence). The CDR3 loop spans 13 amino acids. The V and J ends lost 7 bases and 1 base respectively, with 8 bases between them. DNA of the CDR3: TGTGCCAGTACGACAGGTTCCTACAATGAGCAGTTCTTC. This codes for CASTTGSYNEQFF.

The table lists this clone with a few counts. The rearrangement uses TRBV5-4 and TRBJ1-3; D is ambiguous. Germline assignment: CDR1 SGHNT and CDR2 YYREEE (reference sequence). The length of the CDR3 is 16 residues. Trimming stripped 4 bases from V and 0 bases from J, with 14 bases between. CDR3 nucleotide sequence: TGTGCCAGCAGCACATCGGGAGTTTACTCTGGAAACACCATATATTTT. Translating gives CASSTSGVYSGNTIYF.

The chain is built from TRBV19 and TRBJ2-5, with D possibly matching TRBD2 (6 bases). The CDR3 covers 16 residues. V dropped 5 bases and J dropped 5 bases, with 21 bases sitting between them. Germline-derived CDR1 and CDR2 are LNHDA and SQIVND (reference sequence). CDR3: CASSPEGTARGETQYF. The CDR3, as DNA: TGTGCCAGTAGTCCCGAAGGGACGGCCCGGGGGGAGACCCAGTACTTC. Variable domain in full (rest from reference TRBV19 and TRBJ2-5): DGGITQSPKYLFRKEGQNVTLSCEQNLNHDAMYWYRQDPGQGLRLIYYSQIVNDFQKGDIAEGYSVSREKKESFPLTVTSAQKNPTAFYLCASSPEGTARGETQYFGPGTRLLVL.

This clone was recorded a few times. The chain combines TRBV5-1 with TRBJ2-7; the match to TRBD1 covers 8 bases. This CDR3 spans 14 amino acids. Germline values: CDR1 SGHRS, CDR2 YFSETQ. Losses at the gene ends were 6 bases for V and 2 bases for J; bases not matched to a gene: 7. CDR3: CASTQGASPYEQYF. CDR3 in DNA: TGCGCCAGCACTCAGGGGGCGAGCCCCTACGAGCAGTACTTC.

This clone was seen only a few times. The chain links TRBV13 to TRBJ2-4, with 7 bases identical to TRBD2. The CDR3 contains 13 residues. CDR1 PRHDT and CDR2 FYEKMQ come from the germline V gene (reference sequence). V dropped 1 base and J dropped 12; count of bases not matched to a gene: 6. DNA of the CDR3: TGTGCCAGCAGCTTAGAGGGAGGGAGTCCTCAGTACTTC. It specifies CASSLEGGSPQYF.

The chain has TRBV9 and TRBJ2-7, with a tentative D call TRBD1 (6 bases). Trimming took 0 bases from V and 6 from J, leaving 13 bases between them. Germline CDR1 and CDR2: SGDLS and YYNGEE. The CDR3 contains 14 residues. The CDR3 DNA follows: TGTGCCAGCAGCGTAGCAGGGGCCATGGGCGAGCAGTACTTC. Amino acid sequence: CASSVAGAMGEQYF.

V and J are TRBV7-3 and TRBJ1-2; D possibly corresponds to TRBD1 (6 bases). Germline V lookup: CDR1 SGHTA, CDR2 FQGTGA. The CDR3 spans 16 residues. The germline V and J ends were trimmed by 5 bases and 2 bases, with 18 bases remaining between them. CDR3 DNA: TGTGCCAGCAGCCCGACTGGCAGGGGCGGGAACTATGGCTACACCTTC. It translates to CASSPTGRGGNYGYTF.

The chain couples TRBV27 to TRBJ1-1; D may be TRBD1 (6 bases). V lost 7 bases and J lost 3, with 12 bases in between. Germline values: CDR1 MNHEY, CDR2 SMNVEV (reference sequence). CDR3 length: 13 residues. CDR3 region: CASTRSGDTEAFF. The CDR3 DNA follows: TGTGCCAGCACACGGTCAGGGGACACTGAAGCTTTCTTT.

This clone occurred a few times. Other DNA sequences within the sample encode an identical CDR3. The J gene is TRBJ2-3, the V gene TRBV15, with no clear D. Trimming removed 0 bases at V and 1 base at J, with 8 bases between. Germline values: CDR1 LNHNV, CDR2 YYDKDF (reference sequence). This CDR3 region has 15 residues. The DNA for the CDR3 is TGTGCCACCAGCAGAGATCCCAGCGGCACAGATACGCAGTATTTT. Translated: CATSRDPSGTDTQYF.

The sample holds a few counts of this clone. The CDR3 DNA reads TGTGCCAGCAGCGTAGACCAGTCATATGGCTACACCTTC. Translating it yields CASSVDQSYGYTF. The chain joins TRBV9 to TRBJ1-2; D is unclear. Germline assignment: CDR1 SGDLS and CDR2 YYNGEE. The length of the CDR3 is 13 residues. V was pared by 0 bases and J by 5 bases, with 8 bases between.

This clone was seen a few times. The J gene is TRBJ1-2, the V gene TRBV5-1, with 7 positions matching TRBD1. Germline V gives CDR1 SGHRS, CDR2 YFSETQ. CDR3 length: 13 residues. Trimming cost V 4 bases and J 10 bases; bases outside gene matches: 10. CDR3 region: CASSPDRVMDYTF. CDR3 DNA sequence: TGCGCCAGCAGCCCCGACAGGGTAATGGACTACACCTTC.

This clone has only a few counts. The chain is built from TRBV19 and TRBJ2-2, with a weak D call TRBD2 (5 bases). This CDR3 contains 15 residues. The V end lost 3 bases, the J end lost 1 base, and 9 bases lay between the germline ends. From germline, CDR1 is LNHDA and CDR2 SQIVND (reference sequence). CDR3 nucleotides: TGTGCCAGTAGTATTGGAGCGGAGAACACCGGGGAGCTGTTTTTT. It specifies CASSIGAENTGELFF.

This clone was observed a few times. The V call is TRBV6-5, the J call TRBJ1-1; no reliable D call. This CDR3 has 15 amino acids. Germline CDR1 is MNHEY and CDR2 is SVGAGI. Trimming took off 4 bases at V and 3 bases at J, with 15 bases between the two ends. The CDR3 nucleotides read TGTGCCAGCAGTTCTAGGCGGCTAGCCCACACTGAAGCTTTCTTT. Translation: CASSSRRLAHTEAFF.

The chain recombines TRBV9 with TRBJ1-2; TRBD1 aligns across 8 bases. Looked up from germline, CDR1 is SGDLS and CDR2 is YYNGEE. After removal of 4 bases from V and 7 bases from J, the junction contained 9 bases not matched to a gene. CDR3 length: 14 residues. CDR3 region: CASSTRQGALGYTF. For the CDR3, the DNA is TGTGCCAGCAGCACCCGGCAGGGGGCTCTTGGCTACACCTTC.

This CDR3 is CASSLTGSGLEYF. The CDR3 DNA follows: TGTGCCAGCAGTTTAACAGGGTCCGGATTGGAGTACTTC. V is TRBV28 and J is TRBJ2-7, with D tentatively TRBD1 (6 bases). CDR1 is MDHEN and CDR2 is SYDVKM in the germline V gene. CDR3 size: 13 residues. The V end was cut by 2 bases, the J end by 11 bases, with 16 bases between.

This clone was found a few times. This chain joins TRBV7-2 and TRBJ1-2; 7 nucleotides match TRBD1. The CDR3 contains 15 residues. The germline CDR1 and CDR2 sequences are SGHTA and FQGNSA. V dropped 1 base and J dropped 2; count of bases not matched to a gene: 4. Here the CDR3 DNA reads TGTGCCAGCAGCTTAGGCCCGGGACAGAACTATGGCTACACCTTC. Amino acids: CASSLGPGQNYGYTF. Full variable domain (remainder filled in from reference TRBV7-2 and TRBJ1-2): GAGVSQSPSNKVTEKGKDVELRCDPISGHTALYWYRQSLGQGLEFLIYFQGNSAPDKSGLPSDRFSAERTGGSVSTLTIQRTQQEDSAVYLCASSLGPGQNYGYTFGSGTRLTVV.